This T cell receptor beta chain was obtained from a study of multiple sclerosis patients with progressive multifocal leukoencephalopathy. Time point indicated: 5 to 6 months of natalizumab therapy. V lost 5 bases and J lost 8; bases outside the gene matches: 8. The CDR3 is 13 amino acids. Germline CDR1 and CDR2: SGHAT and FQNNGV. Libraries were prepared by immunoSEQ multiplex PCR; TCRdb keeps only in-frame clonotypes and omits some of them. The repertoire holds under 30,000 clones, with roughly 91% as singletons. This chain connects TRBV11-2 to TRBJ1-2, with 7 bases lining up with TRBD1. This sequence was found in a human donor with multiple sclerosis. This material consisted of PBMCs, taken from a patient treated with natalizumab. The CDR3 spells CASSLGRQGGYTF. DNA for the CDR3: TGTGCCAGCAGCCTAGGGCGACAGGGCGGCTACACCTTC.